This T cell receptor (beta chain) was identified in a study of CD8 T cells in Susac syndrome. Random hexamers primed reverse transcription of about 0.45 to 1 ug RNA. MiXCR was run by TCRdb on the immunoSEQ multiplex PCR reads, yielding one entry per CDR3 protein. The data show 140,000 or so distinct CDR3 sequences, with around 94% seen just once and 0.07% to 0.1% held by the top ten. What was sequenced was CD4+ T cells from PBMCs. The source of this sequence is a human donor in good health.

The DNA for the CDR3 is TGTGCCAGCAGTCCCGATCCTACTAGCATGGAGACCCAGTACTTC. Protein: CASSPDPTSMETQYF. This sequence joins TRBV27 and TRBJ2-5, with a possible D match to TRBD2 (6 bases). The V gene lost 5 bases and the J gene lost 5 bases, with 18 bases spanning the gap. The length of the CDR3 is 15 residues. Looked up from germline, CDR1 is MNHEY and CDR2 is SMNVEV (reference sequence).